This T cell receptor beta chain is from a study of blood T cell repertoires in COVID-19. Study-level information: There were acute and convalescent COVID-19 samples, and they came from the United States, Italy and Spain.

The CDR3 consists of 13 residues. The germline V gene has CDR1 KGHSH and CDR2 LQKENI. The V end was cut by 3 bases, the J end by 7 bases, with 10 bases between. TCRdb's copy holds only in-frame clones and misses some; the assay was immunoSEQ multiplex PCR. The profile shows about 170,000 clones, 84% of them singletons. The sequencing sample was made of peripheral blood. The TCR sequence derives from a woman aged 80 or over with COVID-19, enrolled during active disease. The rearrangement links TRBV18 to TRBJ2-1; D is unclear. CDR3 nucleotides: TGTGCCAGCTCACCGGAGACGATAAATGAGCAGTTCTTC. This gives the protein CASSPETINEQFF.